A single sample gave rise to the 25 T cell receptor beta chains below, sequenced in a study of CD8 T cells in ankylosing spondylitis. TCRdb reprocessed the 5' RACE reads with MiXCR, giving one entry per CDR3 protein. The sample shows 110,000 to 150,000 distinct CDR3 sequences, 7.5% to 9.5% of them seen only once. Source material: synovial fluid, either unsorted or a sorted T cell fraction (not recorded which). These receptors were taken from a male donor with ankylosing spondylitis.

The genes are TRBV6-1 and TRBJ1-2; a possible D gene is TRBD1 (5 bases). Deletions cut 6 bases from V and 4 bases from J, with 15 bases between. This CDR3 contains 14 residues. The germline CDR1 and CDR2 sequences are MNHNS and SASEGT. The CDR3 nucleotides are TGTGCCAGCAGCCAGGGCACCGACATCTATGGCTACACCTTC. Its protein is CASSQGTDIYGYTF.

This clonotype has only a few counts. The V and J genes are TRBV7-2 and TRBJ1-4; D uncertain. V was shortened by 0 bases and J by 7 bases, with 9 bases between the two germline ends. Germline CDR1 SGHTA, CDR2 FQGNSA. This CDR3 spans 14 amino acids. The DNA of the CDR3 is TGTGCCAGCAGCTTAGCGGCAGAAGGTGAAAAACTGTTTTTT. Translated: CASSLAAEGEKLFF.

This clonotype was seen repeatedly, ten times or more. The V gene is TRBV20-1, the J gene TRBJ2-7; 11 bases map to TRBD2. The V and J ends lost 5 bases and 4 bases, in that order; junction bases with no gene match: 4. The CDR3 spans 13 residues. Germline CDR1 reads DFQATT; CDR2 reads SNEGSKA (reference sequence). In DNA, the CDR3 is TGCAGTGCTGTCGCTAGCGGGAGGTACGAGCAGTACTTC. It is translated as CSAVASGRYEQYF.

This clonotype was counted between two and nine times. The CDR3 region has the DNA TGTGCCCATTCGGGGGGCGGCACAGATACGCAGTATTTT. Amino acids: CAHSGGGTDTQYF. The chain recombines TRBV5-4 with TRBJ2-3; D possibly corresponds to TRBD2 (7 bases). There are 13 residues in the CDR3. The V gene's germline CDR1 is SGHNT and CDR2 YYREEE (reference sequence). With 10 bases removed from V and 1 base from J, the gap between germline ends came to 13 bases.

This clonotype has only a few counts. This rearrangement joins TRBV20-1 to TRBJ2-7; D possibly matches TRBD1 or TRBD2 (5 bases each). This CDR3 comprises 16 residues. Per the germline V gene, CDR1 is DFQATT and CDR2 is SNEGSKA (reference sequence). Trimming took 5 bases from V and 2 from J, leaving 22 bases between them. The CDR3 bases are TGCAGTGCTCCCCTAGGGGCTGGGACGGGGACCTACGAGCAGTACTTC. Translating gives CSAPLGAGTGTYEQYF.

This clonotype was counted a few times. The rearrangement joins TRBV20-1 to TRBJ2-3; tentative D call: TRBD2 (5 bases). This CDR3 has 15 amino acids. V lost 0 bases, J lost 0 bases, and 10 bases lay in between. The germline CDR1 and CDR2 sequences are DFQATT and SNEGSKA (reference sequence). The DNA for the CDR3 is TGCAGTGCTAGAGAGCTAGCCCGGAGCACAGATACGCAGTATTTT. This translates into CSARELARSTDTQYF.

In this sample, this clonotype turned up a few times. The chain employs TRBV24-1 and TRBJ2-5; D not resolved. Looked up from germline, CDR1 is KGHDR and CDR2 is SFDVKD. V lost 9 bases and J 5 bases, leaving 9 bases between the germline ends. CDR3 length equals 11 residues. DNA for the CDR3: TGTGCCACCCCTAGGCAGGAGACCCAGTACTTC. Its translation: CATPRQETQYF.

This clonotype was counted ten times or more. The chain has TRBV6-5 and TRBJ2-1, with D perhaps TRBD1 or TRBD2 (5 bases each). This CDR3 region has 15 residues. With 0 bases removed from V and 5 bases from J, the gap between germline ends came to 11 bases. Germline assignment: CDR1 MNHEY and CDR2 SVGAGI. The CDR3 sequence: CASSYSGVTDNEQFF. In DNA, the CDR3 is TGTGCCAGCAGTTACTCGGGGGTGACGGACAATGAGCAGTTCTTC.

Only a few counts were recorded for this clonotype. The chain links TRBV7-8 to TRBJ1-4; the D gene is possibly TRBD1 (6 bases). Germline CDR1 SGHVS, CDR2 FQNEAQ. V was shortened by 2 bases and J by 10 bases, with 11 bases between the two germline ends. There are 13 residues in the CDR3. CDR3 loop: CASSLTGARKLFF. In DNA form, the CDR3 reads TGTGCCAGCAGCTTAACGGGGGCACGAAAACTGTTTTTT.

The table lists this clonotype with many counts. V and J are TRBV6-6 and TRBJ2-7; D might be TRBD1 (6 bases). Germline V lookup: CDR1 MNHNY, CDR2 SVGAGI (reference sequence). Deletions cut 5 bases from V and 2 bases from J, with 7 bases between. CDR3 size: 12 residues. CDR3 nucleotide sequence: TGTGCCAGCAGTAGGACAGCCTACGAGCAGTACTTC. Protein sequence: CASSRTAYEQYF.

This clonotype was observed a few times. The CDR3 spells CSAYRGQNTEAFF. For the CDR3, the DNA is TGCAGTGCTTACAGGGGGCAGAACACTGAAGCTTTCTTT. The V and J genes are TRBV20-1 and TRBJ1-1, with 9 nucleotides matching TRBD1. The CDR3 totals 13 residues. The J segment lost 1 base and the V segment lost 5 bases, leaving 2 bases of the junction unmatched. Germline loops: CDR1 DFQATT, CDR2 SNEGSKA (reference sequence).

Ten or more counts support this clonotype. In DNA form, the CDR3 reads TGTGCCACCAGTGCGCCGGGACAGACTCATAGCACAGATACGCAGTATTTT. It specifies CATSAPGQTHSTDTQYF. The chain is built from TRBV24-1 and TRBJ2-3; 7 bases align to TRBD1. Germline loops: CDR1 KGHDR, CDR2 SFDVKD. The V and J ends lost 5 bases and 0 bases, in that order; junction bases with no gene match: 10. The CDR3 length is 17 residues.

The table lists this clonotype with many counts. The chain uses TRBV12-3 or TRBV12-4 and TRBJ2-3; D is unclear. V was pared by 5 bases and J by 0 bases, with 15 bases between. The CDR3 has 16 residues. DNA for the CDR3: TGTGCCAGCAGTCCCCCAGCTCGGGCTAGCACAGATACGCAGTATTTT. This codes for CASSPPARASTDTQYF.

This clonotype has only a few counts. This chain links TRBV3-1 with TRBJ1-2; D remains unclear. Germline CDR1 is LGHDT and CDR2 is YNNKEL (reference sequence). The V end lost 1 base, the J end lost 8 bases, and 17 bases lay between the germline ends. This CDR3 spans 15 amino acids. This CDR3 reads CASSQASLHGGGYTF. CDR3 nucleotide sequence: TGTGCCAGCAGCCAAGCCTCCCTGCACGGCGGCGGCTACACCTTC.

In this sample, this clonotype turned up a few times. The chain couples TRBV4-1 to TRBJ1-2; D call uncertain. V lost 4 bases to trimming and J lost 8 bases, with 14 bases between them. The CDR3 extends over 13 amino acids. From germline, CDR1 is MGHRA and CDR2 YSYEKL. The CDR3 spells CASSRLGSGGYTF. CDR3 nucleotide sequence: TGCGCCAGCAGCCGCTTGGGAAGTGGAGGCTACACCTTC.

There are a few counts of this clonotype. The chain joins TRBV5-6 to TRBJ1-5; 7 nucleotides match TRBD1. CDR1 and CDR2 (germline): SGHDT, YYEEEE. Trimming removed 5 bases from V and 1 base from J; junction bases left unmatched: 9. This CDR3 spans 16 amino acids. The CDR3 spells CASSRQGLGSNQPQHF. The CDR3 bases are TGTGCCAGCAGTCGACAGGGCCTTGGGAGCAATCAGCCCCAGCATTTT. Variable domain in full (rest from reference TRBV5-6 and TRBJ1-5): DAGVTQSPTHLIKTRGQQVTLRCSPKSGHDTVSWYQQALGQGPQFIFQYYEEEERQRGNFPDRFSGHQFPNYSSELNVNALLLGDSALYLCASSRQGLGSNQPQHFGDGTRLSIL.

This clonotype appeared a few times. This chain uses TRBV6-2 or TRBV6-3 with TRBJ2-4, with 8 bases that match TRBD1. CDR1 is MNHEY and CDR2 is SVGEGT in the germline V gene. V dropped 7 bases and J dropped 7; count of bases not matched to a gene: 9. CDR3 length: 14 residues. CDR3 in amino acids: CASTGDRRANIQYF. In DNA form, the CDR3 reads TGTGCCAGCACCGGGGACAGGAGGGCGAACATTCAGTACTTC.

This clonotype was seen a handful of times. This chain connects TRBV5-1 to TRBJ1-4; no reliable D call. Germline CDR1 SGHRS, CDR2 YFSETQ. The CDR3 contains 13 residues. Trimming shortened V by 4 bases and J by 7 bases, and 11 bases separated the two germline ends. The CDR3 region is CASSVGIGEKLFF. The CDR3 DNA sequence: TGCGCCAGCAGCGTGGGGATAGGTGAAAAACTGTTTTTT.

This clonotype was counted between two and nine times. The chain joins TRBV6-5 to TRBJ2-1; TRBD1 agrees at 7 bases. Germline assignment: CDR1 MNHEY and CDR2 SVGAGI. The CDR3 is 12 residues long. With 6 bases clipped from V and 10 bases from J, the junction kept 6 bases outside the gene matches. The CDR3 reads CASRSPGQEQFF. CDR3 nucleotides: TGTGCCAGCAGATCCCCGGGACAGGAGCAGTTCTTC.

The gene calls are TRBV25-1 and TRBJ1-1; 8 positions agree with TRBD1. The V and J ends lost 2 bases and 11 bases, in that order; junction bases with no gene match: 4. The V gene's germline CDR1 is MGHDK and CDR2 SYGVNS. The CDR3 length is 12 residues. The CDR3 region has the DNA TGTGCCAGCAGTGAACAGGGGGCAGATGCTTTCTTT. Protein sequence: CASSEQGADAFF.

CDR3 nucleotides: TGTGCCAGCAGTTTATACTCGCACCTGGGGGGCTACACCTTC. Amino acid sequence: CASSLYSHLGGYTF. The genes are TRBV28 and TRBJ1-2; unclear D gene. Germline-derived CDR1 and CDR2 are MDHEN and SYDVKM. V dropped 1 base and J dropped 8 bases, with 14 bases sitting between them. CDR3 length equals 14 residues.

The chain has TRBV25-1 and TRBJ1-1; 7 positions agree with TRBD1. From germline, CDR1 is MGHDK and CDR2 SYGVNS. With V trimmed by 6 bases and J by 1 base, 5 bases remained unmatched. The CDR3 consists of 14 residues. The CDR3 DNA reads as TGTGCCAGCAGCCGGAGGGGGCAGAACACTGAAGCTTTCTTT. Its translation is CASSRRGQNTEAFF.

This rearrangement joins TRBV6-1 to TRBJ1-5, with D possibly TRBD1 on 6 matching bases. The CDR3 runs to 16 residues. Germline-derived CDR1 and CDR2 are MNHNS and SASEGT. The ends were cut back, 6 bases at V and 0 bases at J, with 15 bases in the middle. CDR3 coding DNA: TGTGCCAGCAGCCCGGGACACCCTTATAGCAATCAGCCCCAGCATTTT. Translated, it gives CASSPGHPYSNQPQHF.

The gene calls are TRBV12-3 or TRBV12-4 and TRBJ2-7; weak D call: TRBD2 (6 bases). Trimming took off 4 bases at V and 11 bases at J, with 12 bases between the two ends. The CDR3 sequence is 11 residues long. This chain's CDR3 is CASSWATSKYF. The CDR3 region has the DNA TGTGCCAGCAGTTGGGCCACTAGCAAGTACTTC.

Many counts were recorded for this clonotype. The V and J genes are TRBV5-1 and TRBJ2-3; D tentatively fits TRBD1 or TRBD2 (5 bases each). The CDR3 is 15 residues long. CDR1 is SGHRS and CDR2 is YFSETQ in the germline V gene. V was shortened by 0 bases and J by 3 bases, with 11 bases between the two germline ends. CDR3 bases: TGCGCCAGCAGCTTGGCGGGGACCCTTACAGATACGCAGTATTTT. This codes for CASSLAGTLTDTQYF.